The present TCR beta chain was sequenced within a study of sequential checkpoint blockade in melanoma (dated by TCRdb to about 2019). A note on the overall study: Using 1:1 randomization, the trial assigned patients either to first-line nivolumab followed by ipilimumab (arm A) or to ipilimumab followed by nivolumab (arm B). Maintenance nivolumab came after each of the two trial sequences.

The treatment or condition tag for this specimen amounts to: randomized to nivolumab then ipilimumab (arm A) or the reverse (arm B). Prior DNA-damaging chemotherapy had not been received by any trial patient. On a FACS Aria II flow cytometer, live CD3+CD8+ cells that were negative for CD19 and CD56 were sorted from thawed PBMCs. Samples were obtained from patients with melanoma enrolled in CheckMate 064, a randomized, open-label phase II trial of sequential checkpoint blockade. Leukapheresis was used to collect peripheral blood mononuclear cells, which were then purified with Ficoll-Paque and frozen in human serum with about 10% DMSO. Right after sorting, the blood CD3+CD8+ cells were verified to be >95% pure, and DNA extraction followed. The CDR3 spans 15 residues, from the cysteine through the phenylalanine. CDR3 DNA only is kept here, 45 bases in frame from base 1. Based on the germline V gene (reference sequence), the CDR1 and CDR2 sequences are LNHNV and YYDKDF.

For this clone: It lacks a known antigen. One end of the junction fails to match germline, which may point to a read error.

General study outcomes and caveats: The response-prediction model combining TCR metrics and mutation burden needs validation in larger, independent patient cohorts.

TCRbeta CDR3 regions were immunosequenced from genomic DNA with the immunoSEQ Assay. Before high-throughput sequencing, the genomic DNA was amplified using bias-controlled multiplex PCR. The published analysis was carried out like this. To quantify the absolute abundance of each unique TCRbeta CDR3 region, the sequences were collapsed and filtered. Clonality, defined as 1 minus Pielou's evenness, was calculated using productive rearrangements only. A previously published method was used to identify clones whose frequencies were significantly greater in on-treatment samples than in baseline samples. The table comes from immuneACCESS by way of TCRdb, which keeps in-frame sequences with V and J called. Part of the clones is missing from these tables; in studies checked, under half for an unresolved V gene and the rest for unknown reasons. The DNA gave D and trimming, while V, J and clone size come from that table. The sample records 10,000 to 15,000 clones, over 60% of which are singletons. About a fifth of the sample is held by the ten biggest clonotypes.

The clonotype comes from a human donor with melanoma. The sample was CD8+ T cells sorted from blood (inferred from file names), taken from a patient given nivolumab and ipilimumab in sequence. The V gene is TRBV15 and the J gene is TRBJ2-7, with the D gene not confidently named. The CDR3 region has the sequence CATSRDMAVLDERYF. The DNA is as follows: TGTGCCACCAGCAGAGACATGGCAGTCCTCGACGAGCGGTACTTC.